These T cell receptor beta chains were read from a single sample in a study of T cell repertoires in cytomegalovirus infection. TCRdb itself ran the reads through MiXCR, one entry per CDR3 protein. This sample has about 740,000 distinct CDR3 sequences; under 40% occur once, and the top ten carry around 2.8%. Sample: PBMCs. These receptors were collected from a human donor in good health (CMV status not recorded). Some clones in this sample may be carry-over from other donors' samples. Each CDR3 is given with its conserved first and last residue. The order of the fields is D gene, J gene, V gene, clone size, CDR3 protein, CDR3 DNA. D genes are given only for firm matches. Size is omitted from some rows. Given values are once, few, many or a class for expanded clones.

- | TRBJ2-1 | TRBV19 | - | CASSMFQGWNEQFF | TGTGCCAGTAGTATGTTCCAGGGTTGGAATGAGCAGTTCTTC
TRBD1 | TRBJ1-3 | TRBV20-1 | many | CSARVGGQVHSGNTIYF | TGCAGTGCTAGAGTTGGGGGACAGGTCCACTCTGGAAACACCATATATTTT
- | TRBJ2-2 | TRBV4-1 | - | CASSQGRGATGELFF | TGCGCCAGCAGCCAAGGGAGGGGGGCCACCGGGGAGCTGTTTTTT
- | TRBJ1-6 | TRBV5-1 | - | CASCGGYSPLHF | TGCGCCAGCTGCGGAGGCTATTCACCCCTCCACTTT
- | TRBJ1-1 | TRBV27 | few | CASSQRTANTEAFF | TGTGCCAGCAGTCAGAGGACGGCTAACACTGAAGCTTTCTTT
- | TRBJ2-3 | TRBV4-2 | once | CASSQGQGAGGGTDTHYF | TGTGCCAGCAGCCAAGGTCAAGGAGCAGGGGGGGGCACAGATACGCATTATTTT
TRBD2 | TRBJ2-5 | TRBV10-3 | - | CAIRAGGTEGNQETQYF | TGTGCCATCAGGGCGGGAGGGACGGAAGGGAACCAAGAGACCCAGTACTTC
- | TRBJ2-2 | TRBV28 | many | CASSRGANTGELFF | TGTGCCAGCAGCCGAGGGGCAAACACCGGGGAGCTGTTTTTT
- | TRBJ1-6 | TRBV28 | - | CASSSQGEGGSPLHF | TGTGCCAGCAGTTCTCAGGGAGAAGGAGGTTCACCCCTCCACTTT
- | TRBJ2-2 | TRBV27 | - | CASSLRGQPRGAGELFF | TGTGCCAGCAGTTTAAGGGGGCAGCCCCGGGGGGCCGGGGAGCTGTTTTTT
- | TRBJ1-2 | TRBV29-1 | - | CSVGEGTF | -
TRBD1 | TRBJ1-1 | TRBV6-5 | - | CASSYSTGGLGEAFF | TGTGCCAGCAGTTACTCGACAGGGGGTCTGGGTGAAGCTTTCTTT
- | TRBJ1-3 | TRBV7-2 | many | CASSLVWGRAGEAGNTIYF | TGTGCCAGCAGCTTAGTGTGGGGTCGTGCGGGGGAGGCTGGAAACACCATATATTTT
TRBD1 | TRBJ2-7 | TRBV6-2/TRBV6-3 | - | CASRQTGVTLYEQYF | TGTGCCAGCAGACAAACAGGGGTTACCCTTTACGAGCAGTACTTC
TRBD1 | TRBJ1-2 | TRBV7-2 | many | CASSAQGAHYGYTF | TGTGCCAGCAGCGCGCAGGGGGCGCACTATGGCTACACCTTC
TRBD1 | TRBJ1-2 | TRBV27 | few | CASRQGAYDNYGYTF | TGTGCCAGTCGCCAGGGGGCGTACGACAACTATGGCTACACCTTC
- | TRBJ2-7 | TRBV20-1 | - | CSAKEQSGKGAYEQYF | TGCAGTGCTAAGGAACAAAGCGGTAAAGGGGCCTACGAGCAGTACTTC